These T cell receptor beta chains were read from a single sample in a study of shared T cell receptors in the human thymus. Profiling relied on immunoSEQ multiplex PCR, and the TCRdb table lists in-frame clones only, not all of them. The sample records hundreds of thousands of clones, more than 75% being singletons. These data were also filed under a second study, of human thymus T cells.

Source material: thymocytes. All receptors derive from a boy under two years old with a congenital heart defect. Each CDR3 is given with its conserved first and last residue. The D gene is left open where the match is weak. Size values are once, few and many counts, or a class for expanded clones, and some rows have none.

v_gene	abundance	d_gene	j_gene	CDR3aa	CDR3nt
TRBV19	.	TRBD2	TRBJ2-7	CASSLGLGPYEQYF	TGTGCCAGTAGTCTCGGACTAGGCCCCTACGAGCAGTACTTC
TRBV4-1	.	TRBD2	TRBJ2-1	CASSPLRAGESYNEQFF	TGCGCCAGCAGCCCCCTGCGGGCGGGAGAGTCCTACAATGAGCAGTTCTTC
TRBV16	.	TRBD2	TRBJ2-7	CASSLAGYNYEQYF	TGTGCCAGCAGCCTAGCGGGTTACAACTACGAGCAGTACTTC
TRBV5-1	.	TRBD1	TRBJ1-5	CASSLTPRDRGSSNQPQHF	TGCGCCAGCAGCTTGACTCCCCGGGACAGGGGGTCTTCAAATCAGCCCCAGCATTTT
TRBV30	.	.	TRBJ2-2	CAWSRAGPGELFF	TGTGCCTGGAGTAGGGCGGGGCCCGGGGAGCTGTTTTTT
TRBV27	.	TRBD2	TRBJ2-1	CASRPRLAEGGEQFF	TGTGCCAGCCGGCCCCGACTAGCGGAGGGAGGCGAGCAGTTCTTC
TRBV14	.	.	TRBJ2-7	CASSQSIGGGNEQYF	TGTGCCAGCAGCCAATCTATAGGGGGAGGGAACGAGCAGTACTTC
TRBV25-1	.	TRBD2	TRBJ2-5	CASSEFQTSGLQETQYF	TGTGCCAGCAGTGAATTCCAGACTAGCGGGCTGCAAGAGACCCAGTACTTC
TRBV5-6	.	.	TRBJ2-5	CASSADRWKKETQYF	TGTGCCAGCAGCGCTGACAGGTGGAAAAAAGAGACCCAGTACTTC
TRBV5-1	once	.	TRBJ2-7	CASSLDAGPYEQYF	TGCGCCAGCAGCTTGGATGCGGGTCCCTACGAGCAGTACTTC
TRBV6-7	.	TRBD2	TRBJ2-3	CASSYEASGGSDTQYF	TGTGCCAGCAGTTACGAAGCTAGCGGGGGATCAGATACGCAGTATTTT
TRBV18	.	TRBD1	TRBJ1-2	CASSPRVEGANYGYTF	TGTGCCAGCTCCCCAAGGGTAGAGGGGGCGAACTATGGCTACACCTTC
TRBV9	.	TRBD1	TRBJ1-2	CASSARPRQGSNYGYTF	TGTGCCAGCAGCGCCAGGCCCAGACAGGGGTCCAACTATGGCTACACCTTC
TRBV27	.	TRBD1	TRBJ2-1	CASSLAETGNNEQFF	TGTGCCAGCAGTTTGGCCGAGACAGGGAACAATGAGCAGTTCTTC
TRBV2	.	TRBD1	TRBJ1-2	CASSEGLGQAGFYNGYTF	TGTGCCAGCAGTGAAGGCCTGGGACAGGCCGGTTTTTACAATGGCTACACCTTC
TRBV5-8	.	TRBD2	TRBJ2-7	CASSLEGLAGVVSYEQYF	TGTGCCAGCAGCTTGGAGGGGCTAGCGGGAGTGGTCTCCTACGAGCAGTACTTC
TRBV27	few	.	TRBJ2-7	CASSSRRPDSPYEQYF	TGTGCCAGCAGTTCCCGGCGACCAGACTCGCCCTACGAGCAGTACTTC
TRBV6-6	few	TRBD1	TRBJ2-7	CASRSGTGVHEQYF	TGTGCCAGCAGGTCGGGGACAGGGGTCCACGAGCAGTACTTC
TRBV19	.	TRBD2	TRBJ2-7	CASTTTGTNSYEQYF	TGTGCCAGTACCACCACCGGGACTAACTCCTACGAGCAGTACTTC
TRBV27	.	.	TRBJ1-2	CASSFRGRGYTF	TGTGCCAGCAGTTTCAGAGGGAGAGGCTACACCTTC
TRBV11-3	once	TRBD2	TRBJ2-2	CASSLGVRASGVGTGELFF	TGTGCCAGCAGCTTGGGGGTAAGGGCAAGCGGGGTAGGGACCGGGGAGCTGTTTTTT
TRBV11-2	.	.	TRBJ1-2	CASSHSGARYGYTF	TGTGCCAGCAGCCACAGCGGGGCCCGATATGGCTACACCTTC
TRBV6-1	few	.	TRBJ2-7	CASSHPSPVSYEQYF	TGTGCCAGCAGTCACCCCTCACCAGTCTCCTACGAGCAGTACTTC
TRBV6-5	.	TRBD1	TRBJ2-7	CASSPGTGASYEQYF	TGTGCCAGCAGTCCTGGGACAGGGGCCTCCTACGAGCAGTACTTC
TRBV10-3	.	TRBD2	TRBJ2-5	CAISDHPSGRMETQYF	TGTGCCATCAGTGACCACCCTAGCGGGAGGATGGAGACCCAGTACTTC
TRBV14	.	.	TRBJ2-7	CASRRDGPYEQYF	TGTGCCAGCAGGCGGGACGGTCCCTACGAGCAGTACTTC
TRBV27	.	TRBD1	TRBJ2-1	CASNPGTVPYNEQFF	TGTGCCAGCAATCCCGGGACAGTCCCCTACAATGAGCAGTTCTTC
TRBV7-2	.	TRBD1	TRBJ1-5	CASSLDRLNQPQHF	TGTGCCAGCAGCTTGGACAGGCTCAATCAGCCCCAGCATTTT
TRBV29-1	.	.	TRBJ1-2	CSVEGSAGGYTF	TGCAGCGTTGAAGGGTCGGCGGGGGGCTACACCTTC
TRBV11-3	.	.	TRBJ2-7	CASSFTIFFSYEQYF	TGTGCCAGCAGCTTCACTATCTTTTTTTCGTACGAGCAGTACTTC
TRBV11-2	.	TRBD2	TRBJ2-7	CASSLPGLAVTYEQYF	TGTGCCAGCAGCTTGCCGGGACTAGCGGTGACCTACGAGCAGTACTTC
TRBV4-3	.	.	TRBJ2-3	CASSRSTGGEREGRDTQYF	TGCGCCAGCAGCCGCTCGACAGGGGGCGAGCGGGAGGGCCGGGATACGCAGTATTTT
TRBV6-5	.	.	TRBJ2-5	CASTPGAPETQYF	TGTGCCAGCACCCCGGGAGCCCCAGAGACCCAGTACTTC
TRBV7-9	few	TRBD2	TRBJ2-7	CASSLVPSGDYEQYF	TGTGCCAGCAGCTTAGTGCCTAGCGGGGACTACGAGCAGTACTTC
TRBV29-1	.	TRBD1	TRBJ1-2	CSVARDSNYGYTF	TGCAGCGTGGCTCGGGACAGCAACTATGGCTACACCTTC
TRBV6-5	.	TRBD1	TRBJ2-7	CASSLKGQGAYEQYF	TGTGCCAGCAGTCTCAAGGGTCAGGGGGCCTACGAGCAGTACTTC
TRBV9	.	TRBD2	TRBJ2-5	CASSLRLADQETQYF	TGTGCCAGCAGCCTACGACTAGCGGACCAAGAGACCCAGTACTTC
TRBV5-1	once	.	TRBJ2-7	CASSLSLWQDPYEQYF	TGCGCCAGCAGCTTGAGTCTATGGCAGGATCCCTACGAGCAGTACTTC
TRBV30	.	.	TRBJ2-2	CAWSVRRGGSNTGELFF	TGTGCCTGGAGTGTACGTCGCGGAGGGTCGAACACCGGGGAGCTGTTTTTT
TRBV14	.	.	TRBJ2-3	CASSRVIDTQYF	TGTGCCAGCAGCCGAGTCATAGATACGCAGTATTTT
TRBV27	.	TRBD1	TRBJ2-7	CASSLRPDRGMDEQYF	TGTGCCAGCAGTTTAAGACCGGACAGGGGTATGGACGAGCAGTACTTC
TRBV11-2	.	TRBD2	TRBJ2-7	CASSLGGRACEQYF	TGTGCCAGCAGCTTAGGCGGGAGGGCCTGCGAGCAGTACTTC
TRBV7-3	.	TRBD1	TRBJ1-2	CASSPRDRFDYGYTF	TGTGCCAGCAGCCCGCGGGACAGGTTCGACTATGGCTACACCTTC
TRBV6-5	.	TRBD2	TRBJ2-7	CASSYAGGPYEQYF	TGTGCCAGCAGTTACGCGGGGGGTCCCTACGAGCAGTACTTC
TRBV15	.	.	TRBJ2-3	CATSRGTGSGTDTQYF	TGTGCCACCAGCAGAGGGACGGGGAGTGGCACAGATACGCAGTATTTT
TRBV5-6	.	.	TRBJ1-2	CASSYTRAQGCYGYTF	TGTGCCAGCAGCTACACCCGGGCCCAGGGATGCTATGGCTACACCTTC
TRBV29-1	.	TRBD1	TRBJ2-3	CSVVMTGPRTDTQYF	TGCAGCGTTGTTATGACAGGGCCCCGCACAGATACGCAGTATTTT